What follows describes a single TCR beta chain. What it binds is unknown. TCRdb's table, derived via immunoSEQ multiplex PCR, lists solely in-frame clones and lacks some. The table has approximately 80,000 clones, approximately 89% seen once. Trimming took 8 bases from V and 5 from J; bases not matched to a gene: 14. The germline V gene has CDR1 MDHEN and CDR2 SYDVKM. The CDR3 consists of 16 residues. The data were obtained in a study of OX40 agonist ivuxolimab in advanced cancers. About the research overall: The dose-escalation cohort was over 65% male, with a mean age of approximately 61 years, ranging roughly 20 to 80.

Findings and limits, study-wide: CD4+ T cells averaged fewer expanded clones than CD8+ T cells.

This chain joins TRBV28 and TRBJ2-5; 10 bases fit TRBD1. This TCR derives from an adult with an advanced solid tumor such as melanoma, head and neck, liver or kidney cancer. Sequences were derived from CD4+ or CD8+ T cells sorted from blood, sampled in a trial of the OX40 agonist ivuxolimab. The CDR3 loop reads CASFGPTGGGLETQYF. The CDR3 nucleotides are TGTGCCAGCTTCGGCCCGACAGGGGGCGGCTTGGAGACCCAGTACTTC.